Below are 26 T cell receptor beta chains sequenced from a single sample in a study of shared clonotypes between healthy human individuals. CD45RO-negative cells were positively selected for CCR7, leaving out terminally differentiated effector memory CD45RA+ cells. The repertoire was sequenced with immunoSEQ multiplex PCR; TCRdb's copy has only in-frame clones and lacks some. Of around 2,100,000 clones detected, just under 95% appear once; the ten largest clones hold less than 1.5%. The sequencing sample was made of naive CD8+ T cells sorted from blood. All receptors come from a man aged 18 to 29 in good health.

V gene TRBV4-1 combines with J gene TRBJ2-7, with 9 bases lining up with TRBD1. The V gene's germline CDR1 is MGHRA and CDR2 YSYEKL. CDR3 length: 16 residues. V lost 8 bases, J lost 2 bases, and 13 bases stayed unmatched. The CDR3 sequence is CASHPGTGLNTYEQYF. Written as DNA, the CDR3 is TGCGCCAGCCATCCCGGGACAGGGCTTAACACCTACGAGCAGTACTTC.

The rearrangement links TRBV4-1 to TRBJ2-7; D uncertain. Germline CDR1 reads MGHRA; CDR2 reads YSYEKL. CDR3 length equals 14 residues. V shed 5 bases and J shed 1 base, with 12 bases lying between them. CDR3 DNA: TGCGCCAGCAGCGATAGGGCAGTTTCCTACGAGCAGTACTTC. Its protein product is CASSDRAVSYEQYF.

To note about this clone: The same CDR3 also results from other DNA sequences found in this sample. DNA of the CDR3: TGTGCCAGCAGCTTGGTCGGGGGGGGCACTGAAGCTTTCTTT. Protein sequence: CASSLVGGGTEAFF. This chain links TRBV5-4 with TRBJ1-1, with D perhaps matching TRBD1 (5 bases). CDR1 is SGHNT and CDR2 is YYREEE in the germline V gene (reference sequence). This CDR3 contains 14 residues. V dropped 0 bases and J dropped 4 bases, with 10 bases sitting between them.

V gene TRBV10-3 combines with J gene TRBJ2-7; 10 bases fit TRBD2. The CDR3 runs to 16 residues. The J segment lost 2 bases and the V segment lost 0 bases, leaving 4 bases of the junction unmatched. Germline-derived CDR1 and CDR2 are ENHRY and SYGVKD. CDR3 DNA sequence: TGTGCCATCAGTGAGTCAAGCGGGGGGGCCCCCTACGAGCAGTACTTC. This gives the protein CAISESSGGAPYEQYF.

V is TRBV28 and J is TRBJ1-5; D is undetermined. Germline V lookup: CDR1 MDHEN, CDR2 SYDVKM. V was trimmed by 3 bases and J by 4 bases, leaving 10 bases between them. The CDR3 runs 14 residues. The CDR3 loop reads CASSLETLNQPQHF. CDR3 in DNA: TGTGCCAGCAGTTTGGAGACACTGAATCAGCCCCAGCATTTT. Combining the CDR3 with reference TRBV28 and TRBJ1-5 gives the whole variable domain DVKVTQSSRYLVKRTGEKVFLECVQDMDHENMFWYRQDPGLGLRLIYFSYDVKMKEKGDIPEGYSVSREKKERFSLILESASTNQTSMYLCASSLETLNQPQHFGDGTRLSIL.

The chain recombines TRBV6-1 with TRBJ2-1, with D possibly being TRBD1 (5 bases). CDR1 and CDR2 from the germline V gene are MNHNS and SASEGT. The germline V and J ends were trimmed by 0 bases and 2 bases, with 17 bases remaining between them. The length of the CDR3 is 18 residues. The CDR3 reads CASSEALIGHGTYNEQFF. DNA of the CDR3: TGTGCCAGCAGTGAAGCATTAATAGGACACGGTACCTACAATGAGCAGTTCTTC.

The chain recombines TRBV7-9 with TRBJ2-3; 10 nucleotides line up with TRBD1. V was pared by 5 bases and J by 2 bases, with 10 bases of the junction left unmatched. CDR1 and CDR2 (germline): SEHNR, FQNEAQ (reference sequence). CDR3 length equals 17 residues. CDR3 DNA: TGTGCCAGCAGCCCACCCTTGGACAGGGGGTCCACAGATACGCAGTATTTT. The encoded protein is CASSPPLDRGSTDTQYF.

The V call is TRBV7-9, the J call TRBJ2-1; 9 nucleotides line up with TRBD1. The trim removed 4 bases at V and 6 bases at J, leaving 7 bases unmatched. The V gene's germline CDR1 is SEHNR and CDR2 FQNEAQ (reference sequence). The CDR3 has 15 residues. The CDR3 loop is CASSSGTGSVNEQFF. CDR3 nucleotide sequence: TGTGCCAGCAGCTCCGGGACAGGGTCCGTCAATGAGCAGTTCTTC.

The chain employs TRBV11-2 and TRBJ1-2; D call uncertain. Germline V gene sequence: CDR1 SGHAT, CDR2 FQNNGV. V lost 5 bases, J lost 5 bases, and 15 bases lay in between. The CDR3 covers 14 residues. CDR3 in amino acids: CASSLGQDRYGYTF. DNA of the CDR3: TGTGCCAGCAGCCTGGGCCAGGATAGGTATGGCTACACCTTC. Full variable domain (missing parts from reference TRBV11-2 and TRBJ1-2): EAGVAQSPRYKIIEKRQSVAFWCNPISGHATLYWYQQILGQGPKLLIQFQNNGVVDDSQLPKDRFSAERLKGVDSTLKIQPAKLEDSAVYLCASSLGQDRYGYTFGSGTRLTVV.

The chain uses TRBV2 and TRBJ2-7, with TRBD1 matching 9 bases. The CDR3 extends over 14 amino acids. J was trimmed by 5 bases and V by 4 bases; bases with no gene match: 6. Germline V gene sequence: CDR1 SNHLY, CDR2 FYNNEI. CDR3 loop: CASSGGTGFDEQYF. CDR3 DNA sequence: TGTGCCAGCAGTGGGGGGACAGGGTTCGACGAGCAGTACTTC. Based on the CDR3 plus reference TRBV2 and TRBJ2-7, the full variable domain is EPEVTQTPSHQVTQMGQEVILRCVPISNHLYFYWYRQILGQKVEFLVSFYNNEISEKSEIFDDQFSVERPDGSNFTLKIRSTKLEDSAMYFCASSGGTGFDEQYFGPGTRLTVT.

The chain has TRBV5-8 and TRBJ1-6; D is unresolved. CDR1 SGHTS and CDR2 YDEGEE come from the germline V gene. Trimming removed 7 bases from V and 0 bases from J, with 8 bases in between. This CDR3 contains 14 residues. CDR3 sequence (DNA): TGTGCCAGCGGTAGTGGCTCCTATAATTCACCCCTCCACTTT. It translates to CASGSGSYNSPLHF. Using reference TRBV5-8 and TRBJ1-6 for the parts outside the CDR3, the full variable domain is EAGVTQSPTHLIKTRGQQATLRCSPISGHTSVYWYQQALGLGLQFLLWYDEGEERNRGNFPPRFSGRQFPNYSSELNVNALELEDSALYLCASGSGSYNSPLHFGNGTRLTVT.

V usage is TRBV13 and J usage is TRBJ2-1; TRBD1 aligns across 8 bases. The V gene end was trimmed by 5 bases and the J gene end by 8 bases; junction bases not matched to a gene: 11. The germline V gene has CDR1 PRHDT and CDR2 FYEKMQ (reference sequence). The length of the CDR3 is 15 residues. The CDR3 DNA is TGTGCCAGCAGCCCCCGGGACAGGTATTACGATGAGCAGTTCTTC. Translated: CASSPRDRYYDEQFF.

This clone was seen only once. Other DNA sequences in this sample translate to the same CDR3. The chain recombines TRBV11-2 with TRBJ2-7; D ambiguous. Germline-derived CDR1 and CDR2 are SGHAT and FQNNGV. V was shortened by 1 base and J by 4 bases, with 11 bases between the two germline ends. This CDR3 has 14 residues. The CDR3 region has the DNA TGTGCCAGCAGCTTAGTTTTAGGCGGTTACGAGCAGTACTTC. Protein sequence: CASSLVLGGYEQYF.

The V gene is TRBV4-3, the J gene TRBJ1-4; D unresolved. Trimming stripped 0 bases from V and 5 bases from J, with 13 bases between. Germline CDR1 reads LGHNA; CDR2 reads YSLEER. The CDR3 extends over 16 amino acids. DNA for the CDR3: TGCGCCAGCAGCCAAGATGGGCAGGCTTGGAATGAAAAACTGTTTTTT. It translates to CASSQDGQAWNEKLFF.

With respect to this clone: One end of the junction varies from germline; a read error may be responsible. This sequence joins TRBV10-3 and TRBJ1-5, with a tentative D call TRBD1 (6 bases). This CDR3 comprises 13 residues. Germline CDR1 ENHRY, CDR2 SYGVKD. DNA for the CDR3: TGCGCCAGTAAGGGGGAAATGAATCAGCCCCAGCATTTT. It encodes CASKGEMNQPQHF.

The chain combines TRBV5-5 with TRBJ1-2; D unresolved. V lost 4 bases and J 3 bases, leaving 10 bases between the germline ends. CDR3 length equals 13 residues. Per the germline V gene, CDR1 is SGHKS and CDR2 is YYEKEE (reference sequence). In DNA form, the CDR3 reads TGTGCCAGCAGCACCGGCGCGGACTATGGCTACACCTTC. It encodes CASSTGADYGYTF.

This chain uses TRBV9 with TRBJ2-1; possible D gene TRBD1, 5 bases. The germline V gene has CDR1 SGDLS and CDR2 YYNGEE. The CDR3 contains 17 residues. Trimming stripped 3 bases from V and 7 bases from J, with 23 bases between. CDR3 DNA: TGTGCCAGCAGCGCAACCCCCCCTGAAGGGGCCGGGAATGAGCAGTTCTTC. Amino acids: CASSATPPEGAGNEQFF.

Comment on this clone: Other DNA sequences in this specimen translate into the identical CDR3. V usage is TRBV27 and J usage is TRBJ2-2, with a tentative D call TRBD2 (6 bases). V dropped 4 bases and J dropped 6 bases, with 6 bases sitting between them. Germline V gene lookup returns CDR1 MNHEY and CDR2 SMNVEV (reference sequence). The CDR3 covers 12 residues. The CDR3 spells CASSWGAGELFF. As DNA, the CDR3 is TGTGCCAGCAGTTGGGGGGCCGGGGAGCTGTTTTTT.

This chain joins TRBV4-3 and TRBJ2-1; D may be TRBD2 (6 bases). Germline V gene lookup returns CDR1 LGHNA and CDR2 YSLEER. The CDR3 consists of 17 residues. Trimming took off 1 base at V and 3 bases at J, with 16 bases between the two ends. The CDR3 region is CASSQAIPDYFYNEQFF. The DNA for the CDR3 is TGCGCCAGCAGCCAAGCGATTCCGGACTACTTCTACAATGAGCAGTTCTTC.

CDR3 sequence: CASSYVGQGGEKLFF. The CDR3 DNA reads TGTGCCAGCAGTTACGTCGGACAGGGCGGTGAAAAACTGTTTTTT. The genes are TRBV6-5 and TRBJ1-4; 8 bases line up with TRBD1. This CDR3 spans 15 amino acids. Germline trimming cut 2 bases from V and 7 bases from J; bases unmatched to any gene: 6. The germline CDR1 and CDR2 sequences are MNHEY and SVGAGI.

J is TRBJ2-2 and V is TRBV6-1; D is unclear. In germline, CDR1 is MNHNS, CDR2 SASEGT. This CDR3 region has 16 residues. The V end was cut by 2 bases, the J end by 0 bases, with 10 bases between. The CDR3 protein is CASSELIGTNTGELFF. DNA of the CDR3: TGTGCCAGCAGTGAACTAATAGGGACGAACACCGGGGAGCTGTTTTTT.

The rearrangement uses TRBV27 and TRBJ1-6; D gene unclear. V lost 5 bases, J lost 10 bases, and 15 bases lay in between. The germline gives CDR1 MNHEY, CDR2 SMNVEV (reference sequence). This CDR3 region has 14 residues. The CDR3: CASSTRVLGSPLHF. In nucleotides, the CDR3 is TGTGCCAGCAGTACCCGGGTCTTGGGATCACCCCTCCACTTT.

The genes are TRBV6-5 and TRBJ2-1, with a possible D match to TRBD1 (5 bases). Germline-derived CDR1 and CDR2 are MNHEY and SVGAGI. This CDR3 spans 14 amino acids. Trimming removed 0 bases from V and 9 bases from J, with 12 bases in between. The CDR3 protein is CASSYSEGVAEQFF. The CDR3 DNA sequence: TGTGCCAGCAGTTACTCGGAAGGGGTCGCTGAGCAGTTCTTC.

The chain is built from TRBV14 and TRBJ1-1; 8 positions agree with TRBD1. After removal of 4 bases from V and 4 bases from J, the junction contained 5 bases not matched to a gene. The CDR3 has 14 amino acids. The V gene's germline CDR1 is SGHDN and CDR2 FVKESK. The CDR3: CASSLLTGGTEAFF. The CDR3 DNA sequence: TGTGCCAGCAGCCTTCTCACAGGGGGCACTGAAGCTTTCTTT.

V is TRBV9 and J is TRBJ1-2; D gene ambiguous. From germline, CDR1 is SGDLS and CDR2 YYNGEE. The CDR3 loop spans 13 amino acids. Deletions cut 0 bases from V and 6 bases from J, with 9 bases between. The CDR3 nucleotides are TGTGCCAGCAGCGTAGCCCCAATCCATGGCTACACCTTC. This codes for CASSVAPIHGYTF.

Concerning this clone: One end of the junction does not line up with germline, which may come from a read error. This sequence joins TRBV6-1 and TRBJ1-4; TRBD1 matches at 7 bases. The CDR3 length is 14 residues. Germline assignment: CDR1 MNHNS and CDR2 SASEGT. In DNA, the CDR3 is TGTGCCAGCAGTGAACTCGTAGCTGAACCGGGACAGCGTTTT. Protein product: CASSELVAEPGQRF.